These T cell receptor beta chains were read from a single sample in a study of T cell responses to AZD1222 COVID-19 vaccine. Produced via immunoSEQ multiplex PCR; TCRdb's table is partial and in-frame only. The sample has about 120,000 clones; approximately 90% are singletons. The source was peripheral blood, collected 28 days after the second dose of the MenACWY control vaccine. The receptor source for this set is an adult who received the MenACWY meningococcal vaccine as a control. Both conserved end residues are part of each CDR3. D genes are given only for firm matches. Where a row states a size, it is once, few, many or the class of an expanded clone; other rows omit it.

clone_size,j_call,v_call,d_call,cdr3_nt,cdr3_aa
NA,TRBJ1-2,TRBV12-3/TRBV12-4,NA,TGTGCCAGCAGCCCCGACAGAGTCTATGGCTACACCTTC,CASSPDRVYGYTF
NA,TRBJ1-5,TRBV2,NA,TGTGCCAGCAGTGAAGTCTCAGGGGACAATCAGCCCCAGCATTTT,CASSEVSGDNQPQHF
NA,TRBJ1-4,TRBV29-1,TRBD1,TGCAGCGTTGAACGTACCGGGACAGGGCGCGAAAAACTGTTTTTT,CSVERTGTGREKLFF
NA,TRBJ1-2,TRBV24-1,NA,TGTGCCACCAGTGATGGCGGCAACTATGGCTACACCTTC,CATSDGGNYGYTF
NA,TRBJ1-2,TRBV25-1,NA,TGTGCCAGCAGTGAATTAAGAGGACAGTCGTCCGACTATGGCTACACCTTC,CASSELRGQSSDYGYTF
NA,TRBJ2-7,TRBV10-3,NA,TGTGCCATCAGTGAGACGGGTGCTGTTTACGAGCAGTACTTC,CAISETGAVYEQYF
NA,TRBJ1-1,TRBV6-2/TRBV6-3,NA,TGTGCCAGCAGTTACTTAGGGGTTACTTTCATGAACACTGAAGCTTTCTTT,CASSYLGVTFMNTEAFF
NA,TRBJ1-2,TRBV4-1,NA,TGCGCCAGCAGCCAAGGGCGGGGGGTCTATGGCTACACCTTC,CASSQGRGVYGYTF
NA,TRBJ2-1,TRBV11-2,NA,TGTGCCAGCAGCTTAGAACTGGGAGCGGCAAGCTCCTACAATGAGCAGTTCTTC,CASSLELGAASSYNEQFF
NA,TRBJ1-2,TRBV7-6,NA,TGTGCCAGCAGCCCCCGACAGGCTGCTAACTATGGCTACACCTTC,CASSPRQAANYGYTF
NA,TRBJ1-4,TRBV7-8,NA,TGTGCCAGCAGCTTAGTAGGGACGTCTAATGAAAAACTGTTTTTT,CASSLVGTSNEKLFF
NA,TRBJ1-2,TRBV6-2/TRBV6-3,NA,TGTGCCAGCAGTTTCTACGGGGGAGCCTATGGCTACACCTTC,CASSFYGGAYGYTF
NA,TRBJ2-3,TRBV30,TRBD2,TGTGCCTGGAGCGAGGGTAGCGGGAGGACAGATACGCAGTATTTT,CAWSEGSGRTDTQYF
few,TRBJ1-5,TRBV9,NA,TGTGCCAGCAGCGTAGGTGGGGGAAATCAGCCCCAGCATTTT,CASSVGGGNQPQHF
NA,TRBJ1-5,TRBV28,NA,TGTGCCAGCAGGAGTGTCGTTTATCAGCCCCAGCATTTT,CASRSVVYQPQHF
few,TRBJ2-3,TRBV12-3/TRBV12-4,NA,TGTGCCAGCAAAGGCTACTACACAGATACGCAGTATTTT,CASKGYYTDTQYF
once,TRBJ2-6,TRBV7-3,TRBD1,TGTGCCAGCAGCACAGGGGGCACTGGGGCCAACGTCCTGACTTTC,CASSTGGTGANVLTF
few,TRBJ1-1,TRBV28,TRBD1,TGTGCCAGCAAAGTCCCCAGGGGGCGTGACACTGAAGCTTTCTTT,CASKVPRGRDTEAFF
NA,TRBJ2-5,TRBV6-5,NA,TGTGCCAGCAGTTACTCGTGGACCTTACAAGAGACCCAGTACTTC,CASSYSWTLQETQYF
NA,TRBJ1-1,TRBV7-9,NA,TGTGCCAGCAGCTTAACGGAACTACGAGCACACTTT,CASSLTELRAHF
NA,TRBJ2-6,TRBV18,NA,TGTGCCAGCTCACCACCGGGGACTCCTGGGGCCAACGTCCTGACTTTC,CASSPPGTPGANVLTF
NA,TRBJ2-7,TRBV11-3,NA,TGTGCCAGCAGCTCAACAGGGAACCGCTACGAGCAGTACTTC,CASSSTGNRYEQYF